The 21 T cell receptor beta chains below were found in one sample sequenced in a study of CXCR3-negative and CXCR3-positive naive CD8 T cells. Study-wide findings and caveats: Compared with CXCR3-negative naive cells, CXCR3-positive naive cells showed more hydrophobic TRB CDR3s.

The libraries of TRB cDNA were constructed through 5' RACE using UMI labels. TCRdb reanalyzed the 5' RACE reads, giving one entry per CDR3 protein sequence and no DNA. The sample table sets out 6,000 or so distinct CDR3 sequences. Their antigens remain unidentified. The source material was naive CXCR3+ CD8+ T cells from blood. The subset here: CD45RO-CCR7+CD27+CD95- naive CD8+ T cells expressing CXCR3 (TNR3+). The source of these receptors is a human donor in good health. Some clones in this sample may be carry-over from other donors' samples.

Frequency places this clonotype as medium-sized (0.01 to 0.1%). This chain uses TRBV29-1 with TRBJ1-2. The CDR3 has 11 amino acids. The V gene's germline CDR1 is SQVTM and CDR2 ANQGSEA. CDR3: CSVVFGFGYTF.

The chain couples TRBV5-6 to TRBJ2-7. The CDR3 covers 14 residues. The V gene's germline CDR1 is SGHDT and CDR2 YYEEEE. CDR3 protein: CASSLGVSSYEQYF.

The V and J genes are TRBV11-2 and TRBJ2-3; TCRdb calls TRBD2, which cannot be checked without DNA. The germline V gene has CDR1 SGHAT and CDR2 FQNNGV. This CDR3 region has 15 residues. Here the CDR3 reads CASSWAGGHRDTQYF.

The V call is TRBV6-5, the J call TRBJ2-7; the TCRdb D gene call, TRBD2, has no DNA to confirm it. Germline lookup yields CDR1 MNHEY and CDR2 SVGAGI. The CDR3 loop spans 13 amino acids. The CDR3 loop is CASSLAEGYEQYF.

The CDR3: CSVEVGQGYNEQFF. The chain uses TRBV29-1 and TRBJ2-1; TCRdb returns TRBD1, unconfirmable since there is no DNA. Germline CDR1 and CDR2: SQVTM and ANQGSEA. The CDR3 is made up of 14 amino acids.

This chain uses TRBV4-3 with TRBJ2-3; TCRdb gives TRBD2 as the D gene, but with no DNA this cannot be confirmed. The CDR3 contains 15 residues. Germline CDR1 reads LGHNA; CDR2 reads YSLEER. This chain's CDR3 is CASSQGTAGIDTQYF.

This sequence joins TRBV20-1 and TRBJ1-2. Germline V CDR1 and CDR2: DFQATT, SNEGSKA (reference sequence). The CDR3 length is 17 residues. Here the CDR3 reads CSATGEGSRELNYGYTF.

This clonotype ranks as medium-sized in terms of frequency. The J gene is TRBJ1-6, the V gene TRBV11-2; the TCRdb D gene call, TRBD1, has no DNA to confirm it. The V gene's germline CDR1 is SGHAT and CDR2 FQNNGV. This CDR3 is 15 amino acids long. The CDR3 region is CASSFGSTGRSPLHF.

The chain carries TRBV4-1 and TRBJ1-1; TCRdb calls TRBD1, which cannot be checked without DNA. Germline CDR1 is MGHRA and CDR2 is YSYEKL. CDR3 length: 14 residues. CDR3 sequence reads: CASSPRTGGPEAFF.

The gene calls are TRBV12-5 and TRBJ2-7. Germline V CDR1 and CDR2: LGHNT, FRNRAP. The CDR3 totals 13 residues. This CDR3 reads CASGPGTYYEQYF.

Judged by frequency, this clonotype is medium-sized. The J gene is TRBJ2-5, the V gene TRBV2; absent DNA, TCRdb's TRBD2 call cannot be checked. The CDR3 sequence is 14 residues long. Germline V gives CDR1 SNHLY, CDR2 FYNNEI. This CDR3 reads CASSARGSQETQYF.

CDR3 in amino acids: CASSEANYNEQFF. The chain couples TRBV9 to TRBJ2-1. The CDR3 extends over 13 amino acids. Germline V gene data show CDR1 as SGDLS and CDR2 as YYNGEE. The whole variable domain, remainder taken from reference TRBV9 and TRBJ2-1, is DSGVTQTPKHLITATGQRVTLRCSPRSGDLSVYWYQQSLDQGLQFLIQYYNGEERAKGNILERFSAQQFPDLHSELNLSSLELGDSALYFCASSEANYNEQFFGPGTRLTVL.

This clonotype is deemed medium-sized by its frequency. V usage is TRBV5-6 and J usage is TRBJ1-1; TCRdb gives TRBD1 as the D gene, but with no DNA this cannot be confirmed. Germline values: CDR1 SGHDT, CDR2 YYEEEE. This CDR3 comprises 13 residues. CDR3 loop: CASSLQGLSEAFF.

This clonotype is called medium-sized based on its frequency. J is TRBJ2-2 and V is TRBV9. CDR3 size: 14 residues. Per the germline V gene, CDR1 is SGDLS and CDR2 is YYNGEE. CDR3 protein: CASSAEVTPGELFF.

The V gene is TRBV5-1, the J gene TRBJ2-7; the TCRdb call, TRBD1, lacks DNA for checking. Germline-derived CDR1 and CDR2 are SGHRS and YFSETQ. This CDR3 is 14 amino acids long. The chain's CDR3 is CASSPGTGDYEQYF.

This clonotype is identified as medium-sized from frequency. The rearrangement links TRBV28 to TRBJ1-1; no DNA is available, so the TRBD1 call from TCRdb remains unchecked. Germline CDR1 reads MDHEN; CDR2 reads SYDVKM. This CDR3 has 15 residues. The CDR3 spells CASSLLGQKNTEAFF.

The chain joins TRBV29-1 to TRBJ2-3. The CDR3 runs to 13 residues. Germline V gives CDR1 SQVTM, CDR2 ANQGSEA. CDR3 region: CSVVAANTDTQYF.

V usage is TRBV12-3 or TRBV12-4 and J usage is TRBJ2-2. This CDR3 has 13 amino acids. The CDR3 sequence is CASSSPWAGELFF.

In terms of frequency, this clonotype is medium-sized. The chain recombines TRBV20-1 with TRBJ2-3. Germline loops: CDR1 DFQATT, CDR2 SNEGSKA (reference sequence). This CDR3 is built from 13 residues. The CDR3 reads CSARRLNTDTQYF.

CDR3 region: CSIGLAGESYNEQFF. V is TRBV29-1 and J is TRBJ2-1; lacking DNA, the TRBD2 call made by TCRdb goes unchecked. The germline gives CDR1 SQVTM, CDR2 ANQGSEA. The CDR3 is 15 amino acids.

This clonotype registers medium-sized (0.01 to 0.1%) by frequency. The CDR3 protein is CSATGQGWYNQPQHF. This chain links TRBV20-1 with TRBJ1-5; without DNA, the TCRdb call of TRBD1 cannot be checked. The CDR3 length is 15 residues. In germline, CDR1 is DFQATT, CDR2 SNEGSKA (reference sequence).